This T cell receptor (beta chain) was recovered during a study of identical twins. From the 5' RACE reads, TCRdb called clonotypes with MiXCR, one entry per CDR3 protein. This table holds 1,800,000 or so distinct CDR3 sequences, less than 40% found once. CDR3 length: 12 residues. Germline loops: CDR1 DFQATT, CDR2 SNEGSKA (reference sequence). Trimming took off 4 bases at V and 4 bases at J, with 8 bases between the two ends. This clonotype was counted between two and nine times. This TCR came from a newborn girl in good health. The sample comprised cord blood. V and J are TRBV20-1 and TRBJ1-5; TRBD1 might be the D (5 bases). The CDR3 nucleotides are TGCAGTGCTACTAGACAGAATCAGCCCCAGCATTTT. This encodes CSATRQNQPQHF.